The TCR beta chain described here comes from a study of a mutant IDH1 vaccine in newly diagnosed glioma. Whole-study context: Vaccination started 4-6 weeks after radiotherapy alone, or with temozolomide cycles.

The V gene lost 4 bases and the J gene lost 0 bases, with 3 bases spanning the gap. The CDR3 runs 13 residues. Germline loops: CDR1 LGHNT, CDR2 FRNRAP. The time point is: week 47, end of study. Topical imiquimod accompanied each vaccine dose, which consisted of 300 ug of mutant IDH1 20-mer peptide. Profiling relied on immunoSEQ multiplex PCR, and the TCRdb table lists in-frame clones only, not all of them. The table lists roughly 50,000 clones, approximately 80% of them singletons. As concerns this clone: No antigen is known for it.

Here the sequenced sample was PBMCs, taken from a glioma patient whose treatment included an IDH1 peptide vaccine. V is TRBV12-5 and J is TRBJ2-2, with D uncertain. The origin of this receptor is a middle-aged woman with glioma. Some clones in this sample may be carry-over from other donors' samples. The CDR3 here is CASGSPNTGELFF. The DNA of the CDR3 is TGTGCTAGTGGTTCGCCGAACACCGGGGAGCTGTTTTTT. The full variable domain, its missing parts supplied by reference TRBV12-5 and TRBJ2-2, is DARVTQTPRHKVTEMGQEVTMRCQPILGHNTVFWYRQTMMQGLELLAYFRNRAPLDDSGMPKDRFSAEMPDATLATLKIQPSEPRDSAVYFCASGSPNTGELFFGEGSRLTVL.